These 21 T cell receptor beta chains share one sample of origin, sequenced in a study of human T cells and chemical hapten exposure. TCRdb reprocessed the RACE reads with MiXCR, giving one entry per CDR3 protein. The table includes approximately 68,000 distinct CDR3 sequences, 7.5% to 9.5% detected once. Time point reported: patch test 2, 6 weeks after DPC sensitization. This sample's treatment: therapeutic diphenylcyclopropenone sensitization with weekly scalp DPC. The source was whole blood, collected in connection with sensitization to the hapten diphenylcyclopropenone (DPC). These receptors came from a woman in her 50s with alopecia areata. Some clones in this sample may be carry-over from other donors' samples.

The sample holds many counts of this clonotype. The gene calls are TRBV6-5 and TRBJ1-1; possible D gene TRBD1, 5 bases. Trimming took 0 bases from V and 4 from J, leaving 9 bases between them. Germline loops: CDR1 MNHEY, CDR2 SVGAGI. This CDR3 comprises 14 residues. The CDR3 DNA reads TGTGCCAGCAGTTACTCGCAGGGCTCCACTGAAGCTTTCTTT. It is translated as CASSYSQGSTEAFF.

There are a few counts of this clonotype. V and J are TRBV5-6 and TRBJ1-5; weak D call: TRBD1 (5 bases). The CDR3 covers 18 residues. CDR1 is SGHDT, CDR2 YYEEEE, per germline. With 3 bases removed from V and 3 bases from J, the gap between germline ends came to 22 bases. The CDR3 region has the DNA TGTGCCAGCAGCTCGGCGGGGCCGGAATGGGTCTCCAATCAGCCCCAGCATTTT. Its translation is CASSSAGPEWVSNQPQHF.

This clonotype has a handful of counts. The chain couples TRBV6-2 or TRBV6-3 to TRBJ1-5; 8 positions match TRBD1. Losses at the gene ends were 6 bases for V and 6 bases for J; bases not matched to a gene: 7. Germline CDR1 and CDR2: MNHEY and SVGEGT. The CDR3 runs to 14 residues. The CDR3 DNA follows: TGTGCCAGCAGCCATTCGGACAGGGTTCAGCCCCAGCATTTT. Amino acids: CASSHSDRVQPQHF.

This clonotype has a count of ten or more. V gene TRBV12-3 or TRBV12-4 combines with J gene TRBJ2-3; weak D call: TRBD1 (5 bases). This CDR3 spans 14 amino acids. Trimming cost V 1 base and J 1 base, with 6 bases left between them. CDR3 residues: CASSLGGGTDTQYF. The CDR3 nucleotides read TGTGCCAGCAGTTTAGGGGGCGGCACAGATACGCAGTATTTT.

This clonotype was counted only a few times. The rearrangement joins TRBV28 to TRBJ2-7; D not resolved. V was trimmed by 4 bases and J by 4 bases, leaving 11 bases between them. Germline lookup yields CDR1 MDHEN and CDR2 SYDVKM. This CDR3 has 13 amino acids. CDR3 amino acids: CASSSRSIYEQYF. CDR3 coding DNA: TGTGCCAGCAGTTCCCGGTCCATTTACGAGCAGTACTTC.

V and J are TRBV12-3 or TRBV12-4 and TRBJ2-3; TRBD2 agrees at 9 bases. Trimming took 2 bases from V and 2 from J; bases not matched to a gene: 5. The CDR3 loop spans 16 amino acids. The CDR3 DNA reads TGTGCCAGCAGTTTACTAGCGGGACACCTCACAGATACGCAGTATTTT. Amino acids: CASSLLAGHLTDTQYF.

This clonotype was recorded only once. The genes are TRBV5-1 and TRBJ2-7; weak D call: TRBD2 (5 bases). Deletions cut 1 base from V and 2 bases from J, with 13 bases between. Germline CDR1 reads SGHRS; CDR2 reads YFSETQ. This CDR3 is 15 amino acids long. The CDR3 spells CASSLLDGDPYEQYF. CDR3 nucleotides: TGCGCCAGCAGCTTGCTGGACGGGGATCCCTACGAGCAGTACTTC.

Ten or more counts support this clonotype. V gene TRBV3-1 combines with J gene TRBJ1-1; weak D call: TRBD1 (6 bases). CDR1 and CDR2 (germline): LGHDT, YNNKEL (reference sequence). CDR3 length equals 14 residues. V dropped 4 bases and J dropped 4 bases, with 13 bases sitting between them. DNA of the CDR3: TGTGCCAGCAGCCCCCACAGGGAAGGCACTGAAGCTTTCTTT. Translation: CASSPHREGTEAFF.

The chain links TRBV12-3 or TRBV12-4 to TRBJ2-5; D unclear. This CDR3 region has 13 residues. The V gene lost 6 bases and the J gene lost 2 bases, with 10 bases spanning the gap. CDR3 loop: CASSNSAQETQYF. The CDR3 DNA follows: TGTGCCAGCAGCAACTCAGCACAAGAGACCCAGTACTTC.

The gene calls are TRBV7-2 and TRBJ2-7, with 9 bases identical to TRBD2. V gave up 5 bases and J gave up 5 bases; unmatched junction bases: 10. Germline CDR1 SGHTA, CDR2 FQGNSA. CDR3 size: 15 residues. The CDR3 here is CASSPEVLAGHEQYF. CDR3 nucleotide sequence: TGTGCCAGCAGCCCGGAAGTGCTAGCGGGACACGAGCAGTACTTC.

In its sample, this clonotype was seen a few times. This rearrangement joins TRBV6-1 to TRBJ1-6; D may be TRBD1 (5 bases). The CDR3 sequence is 18 residues long. Germline V gene lookup returns CDR1 MNHNS and CDR2 SASEGT. With 3 bases removed from V and 6 bases from J, the gap between germline ends came to 21 bases. Written as DNA, the CDR3 is TGTGCCAGCAGTGACTTCACGGGGCGACTTTCCCGTAATTCACCCCTCCACTTT. This translates into CASSDFTGRLSRNSPLHF.

This clonotype was observed a few times. V and J are TRBV27 and TRBJ2-1; 8 bases are shared with TRBD2. Germline assignment: CDR1 MNHEY and CDR2 SMNVEV (reference sequence). V dropped 4 bases and J dropped 8; count of bases not matched to a gene: 7. There are 14 residues in the CDR3. CDR3 protein: CASSYGGGLYEQFF. DNA for the CDR3: TGTGCCAGCAGTTACGGGGGGGGCCTGTATGAGCAGTTCTTC.

The chain carries TRBV6-5 and TRBJ2-7; D possibly matches TRBD1 or TRBD2 (6 bases each). The CDR3 totals 11 residues. V was clipped by 7 bases and J by 6 bases, with 10 bases between them. Germline V gene lookup returns CDR1 MNHEY and CDR2 SVGAGI. CDR3 bases: TGTGCCAGCATCAGGGGAGGCGAGCAGTACTTC. This gives the protein CASIRGGEQYF.

The V call is TRBV18, the J call TRBJ1-2, with 8 bases aligning to TRBD1. This CDR3 has 15 residues. Germline loops: CDR1 KGHSH, CDR2 LQKENI. V lost 5 bases and J lost 5; bases outside the gene matches: 10. CDR3 sequence: CASSDQGALPYGYTF. The CDR3 DNA is TGTGCCAGCTCAGATCAGGGGGCCTTACCATATGGCTACACCTTC.

A few counts support this clonotype. The chain employs TRBV28 and TRBJ2-7, with 10 positions matching TRBD2. With V trimmed by 5 bases and J by 2 bases, 6 bases remained unmatched. CDR3 length: 15 amino acids. Germline V CDR1 and CDR2: MDHEN, SYDVKM. As DNA, the CDR3 is TGTGCCAGCAGTCTCGGACTAGCGGTAACCTACGAGCAGTACTTC. It specifies CASSLGLAVTYEQYF.

This chain uses TRBV12-3 or TRBV12-4 with TRBJ1-5; 9 bases agree with TRBD1. This CDR3 comprises 16 residues. J was trimmed by 3 bases and V by 6 bases; bases with no gene match: 9. The CDR3 nucleotides read TGTGCCAGCAGGGACAGGGGTAGGGGGAACAATCAGCCCCAGCATTTT. Translated, it gives CASRDRGRGNNQPQHF.

This clonotype was picked up a small number of times. This sequence joins TRBV9 and TRBJ2-1; TRBD1 might be the D (6 bases). Per germline, CDR1 SGDLS and CDR2 YYNGEE. Deletions cut 4 bases from V and 0 bases from J, with 23 bases between. The CDR3 totals 19 residues. The CDR3 reads CASSHSVGTKMSSYNEQFF. The CDR3, as DNA: TGTGCCAGCAGCCATAGCGTCGGGACAAAAATGAGCTCCTACAATGAGCAGTTCTTC.

This clonotype was detected many times. The chain is built from TRBV20-1 and TRBJ2-7, with D unclear. The ends were cut back, 0 bases at V and 3 bases at J, with 12 bases in the middle. CDR3 length: 14 residues. Germline CDR1 reads DFQATT; CDR2 reads SNEGSKA (reference sequence). CDR3 residues: CSARDIRSDYEQYF. CDR3 nucleotides: TGCAGTGCTAGAGATATTAGGAGCGACTACGAGCAGTACTTC.

This clonotype was recorded a few times. J is TRBJ2-3 and V is TRBV7-8, with D maybe TRBD2 (5 bases). The CDR3 sequence is 11 residues long. Germline values: CDR1 SGHVS, CDR2 FQNEAQ. V was cut by 5 bases and J by 10 bases, with 10 bases left in between. The CDR3 DNA follows: TGTGCCAGCAGCCTAGAGGACTCGCAGTATTTT. Translation gives CASSLEDSQYF.

This clonotype was seen repeatedly, ten times or more. The rearrangement joins TRBV29-1 to TRBJ2-4; D possibly corresponds to TRBD1 (6 bases). The CDR3 spans 17 residues. Per the germline V gene, CDR1 is SQVTM and CDR2 is ANQGSEA. V gave up 1 base and J gave up 1 base, with 17 bases separating them. The CDR3, as DNA: TGCAGCGTTGAAGTATTTAGGGGGTCGGGGGCCAAAAACATTCAGTACTTC. It yields the protein CSVEVFRGSGAKNIQYF.

There are many counts of this clonotype. V gene TRBV7-9 combines with J gene TRBJ1-1; D is ambiguous. The CDR3 length is 12 residues. V was trimmed by 1 base and J by 5 bases, leaving 5 bases between them. Germline V gives CDR1 SEHNR, CDR2 FQNEAQ (reference sequence). CDR3 loop: CASSLGATEAFF. CDR3 coding DNA: TGTGCCAGCAGCTTAGGGGCGACTGAAGCTTTCTTT.